This T cell receptor beta chain stems from a study of blood T cell repertoires in COVID-19. Study context: Spain, Italy and the United States supplied samples that represented acute and convalescent COVID-19. PBMCs, B-cell-depleted T cells, or T cells provided the cDNA or gDNA that made up the material.

V lost 4 bases and J lost 6; bases outside the gene matches: 11. Germline V lookup: CDR1 ENHRY, CDR2 SYGVKD. The length of the CDR3 is 16 residues. While infection was still active, Seattle patients were enrolled and then followed longitudinally. The authors' processing: Nucleated cell number was recorded as an estimate derived from reference gene primer amplification. Method: immunoSEQ multiplex PCR; TCRdb's copy keeps in-frame clones and lacks some. Clone size and the V and J calls come from that table; the DNA yielded D and trimming. The sample has approximately 270,000 clones; 70% to 85% are singletons.

The sequence was obtained from a human donor with COVID-19, enrolled during active disease. The donor label of this sample is uncertain. The sequencing sample was made of peripheral blood. The chain joins TRBV10-3 to TRBJ1-1, with 10 bases aligning to TRBD1. CDR3 DNA: TGTGCCATCAGTGGCGTGGACAGGGGGTTAAGGTCTGAAGCTTTCTTT. Its protein is CAISGVDRGLRSEAFF.